This T cell receptor beta chain was profiled in a study of identical twins. Study conclusions and caveats: Twins shared beta out-of-frame sequences in excess, but this excess was weaker. Out-of-frame alpha sequences common to twins were enriched for low generation probability. It was cross-sectional statistical analysis, not following the same donors, that the conclusions relied on.

As regards this clonotype: Its matching antigen is unknown.

With no exceptions, donors were healthy Caucasians. One entry per CDR3 protein results from TCRdb running MiXCR on the 5' RACE reads. The sample has 1.5 million to 2 million distinct CDR3 sequences, about 32% seen once. The length of the CDR3 is 17 residues. The chain links TRBV21-1 to TRBJ2-3; TRBD2, the D gene given by the table, was not confirmed from the DNA. TRBV21-1 counts as a pseudogene. The receptor was derived from a newborn girl in good health. Sequencing was carried out using cord blood. The CDR3 nucleotides are TGTGCCAGCAGCAAGGAGGAGTCCCCAACGCCCACAGATACGCAGTATTTT. Its protein product is CASSKEESPTPTDTQYF.